This T cell receptor (beta chain) is drawn from a study of shared clonotypes between healthy human individuals. About this clone itself: Its antigen is as yet unknown.

The study's findings and limits: It was anticipated that sequencing depth would influence how many clonotypes donors shared. In having few donors, the study represented limited genetic and exposure-history diversity.

Germline CDR1 reads MNHNS; CDR2 reads SASEGT. Trimming shortened V by 7 bases and J by 0 bases, and 12 bases separated the two germline ends. This CDR3 is built from 15 residues. The input for sorted-subset replicate PCRs was about 200 ng DNA, 30,000 or so T cell genomes. The data were produced by immunoSEQ multiplex PCR, yet TCRdb's version contains in-frame clones alone and is incomplete. The repertoire holds under 2,500,000 clones, with 90% to 97% as singletons. The specimen was naive CD4+ T cells sorted from blood. Stated subset: CD45RA+ positively selected. The receptor comes from a young man in good health. The chain carries TRBV6-1 and TRBJ2-2; D is unclear. As DNA, the CDR3 is TGTGCCAGCAAATCAGTAGGGTCGAACACCGGGGAGCTGTTTTTT. This translates into CASKSVGSNTGELFF.